One and the same sample provided the 15 T cell receptor beta chains below, sequenced in a study of cytomegalovirus exposure and HLA in healthy donors. Vbeta (60) and Jbeta (13) primers were used in the PCR. TCRdb's copy holds only in-frame clones and misses some; the assay was immunoSEQ multiplex PCR. The table for this sample gives about 76,000 clones. Sequenced sample: PBMCs. These receptors all come from a woman aged 40 to 50 in good health and CMV-seropositive.

The CDR3 DNA sequence: TGTGCCAGCAGCTTAGGCGCCGGACAGGGAACTGATGGCTACACCTTC. It translates to CASSLGAGQGTDGYTF. V and J are TRBV7-3 and TRBJ1-2; 8 positions match TRBD1. J was trimmed by 6 bases and V by 2 bases; bases with no gene match: 11. Germline values: CDR1 SGHTA, CDR2 FQGTGA. CDR3 length: 16 residues. The full variable domain, rest sourced from reference TRBV7-3 and TRBJ1-2, is GAGVSQTPSNKVTEKGKYVELRCDPISGHTALYWYRQSLGQGPEFLIYFQGTGAADDSGLPNDRFFAVRPEGSVSTLKIQRTERGDSAVYLCASSLGAGQGTDGYTFGSGTRLTVV.

J is TRBJ2-5 and V is TRBV19, with D perhaps matching TRBD1 (6 bases). There are 13 residues in the CDR3. Germline V gene lookup returns CDR1 LNHDA and CDR2 SQIVND (reference sequence). V gave up 6 bases and J gave up 3 bases, with 11 bases separating them. The CDR3 nucleotides read TGTGCCAGTAGATCCAGGGGCAAAGAGACCCAGTACTTC. Residues: CASRSRGKETQYF.

This chain joins TRBV10-3 and TRBJ1-1, with 8 positions matching TRBD1. This CDR3 comprises 15 residues. V was clipped by 6 bases and J by 0 bases; unmatched bases: 6. Germline V gene data show CDR1 as ENHRY and CDR2 as SYGVKD. The CDR3 nucleotides are TGTGCCATCAGGACAAAGACAGGGGTGAACACTGAAGCTTTCTTT. The encoded protein is CAIRTKTGVNTEAFF.

This clone is classed as medium-sized by frequency. The CDR3 DNA follows: TGTGCCAGCAGCTTTGGCGGGTCTAATGAAAAACTGTTTTTT. Translating it yields CASSFGGSNEKLFF. The chain recombines TRBV7-2 with TRBJ1-4; no reliable D call. V was trimmed by 3 bases and J by 3 bases, leaving 8 bases between them. The CDR3 is 14 amino acids. Germline V gene lookup returns CDR1 SGHTA and CDR2 FQGNSA.

The genes are TRBV7-6 and TRBJ2-2, with 12 positions matching TRBD1. V shed 1 base and J 6 bases; nucleotides not matched to a gene: 3. The germline V gene has CDR1 SGHVS and CDR2 FNYEAQ. This CDR3 has 16 residues. The CDR3 is CASSLVGTGGSGELFF. In nucleotides, the CDR3 is TGTGCCAGCAGCTTAGTTGGGACAGGGGGCTCCGGGGAGCTGTTTTTT.

The chain carries TRBV4-3 and TRBJ2-5; 10 positions agree with TRBD1. Germline V CDR1 and CDR2: LGHNA, YSLEER. V lost 0 bases, J lost 4 bases, and 5 bases stayed unmatched. This CDR3 is 16 amino acids long. CDR3 in DNA: TGCGCCAGCAGCCAAGAACCGGACAGGGGGTCAGAGACCCAGTACTTC. Translation: CASSQEPDRGSETQYF.

The genes are TRBV5-1 and TRBJ2-1; D possibly corresponds to TRBD2 (6 bases). Germline CDR1 and CDR2: SGHRS and YFSETQ. The CDR3 totals 19 residues. V lost 4 bases, J lost 8 bases, and 31 bases lay in between. The CDR3 coding sequence is TGCGCCAGCAGCCCGAATCCCCCTGGAGCCAGTCGGGGGAACCATGAGCAGTTCTTC. This translates into CASSPNPPGASRGNHEQFF.

The V gene is TRBV19, the J gene TRBJ1-4; 9 bases are shared with TRBD1. V shed 6 bases and J 7 bases; nucleotides not matched to a gene: 6. The CDR3 loop spans 14 amino acids. CDR1 is LNHDA, CDR2 SQIVND, per germline (reference sequence). The CDR3 DNA follows: TGTGCCAGTAGGAGACAGGGGGACGGTGAAAAACTGTTTTTT. Protein sequence: CASRRQGDGEKLFF.

The chain recombines TRBV2 with TRBJ1-6; D unclear. CDR3 length: 14 residues. Trimming cost V 4 bases and J 8 bases, with 12 bases left between them. Germline CDR1 and CDR2: SNHLY and FYNNEI. The CDR3: CASSVGQKDSPLHF. The CDR3 region has the DNA TGTGCCAGCAGTGTTGGGCAGAAAGATTCACCCCTCCACTTT.

The V call is TRBV7-2, the J call TRBJ1-6; D is unclear. Trimming cost V 5 bases and J 1 base, with 15 bases left between them. CDR3 size: 17 residues. The germline gives CDR1 SGHTA, CDR2 FQGNSA. DNA for the CDR3: TGTGCCAGCAGCCCCGGGTGGACGGGGTCCTATAATTCACCCCTCCACTTT. It translates to CASSPGWTGSYNSPLHF.

The chain has TRBV28 and TRBJ2-1; D is unclear. The CDR3 extends over 14 amino acids. Germline-derived CDR1 and CDR2 are MDHEN and SYDVKM. Deletions cut 1 base from V and 10 bases from J, with 14 bases between. The CDR3 DNA is TGTGCCAGCAGTTTATCGAGCCCAATATACGAGCAGTTCTTC. It codes for CASSLSSPIYEQFF.

The rearrangement links TRBV5-1 to TRBJ1-1; D perhaps matches TRBD1 (6 bases). V was trimmed by 3 bases and J by 1 base, leaving 10 bases between them. CDR1 SGHRS and CDR2 YFSETQ come from the germline V gene. CDR3 length: 14 amino acids. CDR3 residues: CASSSPTGNTEAFF. DNA of the CDR3: TGCGCCAGCAGCTCCCCGACAGGGAACACTGAAGCTTTCTTT.

The genes are TRBV6-1 and TRBJ1-5, with D maybe TRBD1 (6 bases). The germline CDR1 and CDR2 sequences are MNHNS and SASEGT. The CDR3 sequence is 12 residues long. Trimming stripped 7 bases from V and 13 bases from J, with 17 bases between. As DNA, the CDR3 is TGTGCCAGCACCCCCCCAGGGGATCGTCAGCATTTT. The encoded protein is CASTPPGDRQHF.

The V gene is TRBV9, the J gene TRBJ1-3; D remains unclear. The germline gives CDR1 SGDLS, CDR2 YYNGEE. The CDR3 extends over 13 amino acids. The ends were cut back, 4 bases at V and 2 bases at J, with 7 bases in the middle. The CDR3 DNA follows: TGTGCCAGCAGCACCCAGACTGGAAACACCATATATTTT. Amino acid sequence: CASSTQTGNTIYF.

The chain has TRBV5-1 and TRBJ1-1, with 7 bases matching TRBD1. V was clipped by 0 bases and J by 4 bases; unmatched bases: 3. The germline CDR1 and CDR2 sequences are SGHRS and YFSETQ. The CDR3 contains 14 residues. CDR3 loop: CASSLVGGPTEAFF. DNA of the CDR3: TGCGCCAGCAGCTTGGTAGGGGGCCCCACTGAAGCTTTCTTT.